This TCR beta chain was found in a study of shared clonotypes between healthy human individuals. Study-wide results and limits: Although depth was large, rarefaction showed that sequencing of the sorted subsets was incomplete. Clonotype sharing among donors, it was expected, would be affected by sequencing depth.

Deep-level running was used for the assay. TCRdb's copy holds only in-frame clones and misses some; the assay was immunoSEQ multiplex PCR. The sample holds 2,500,000 or so clones, around 90% seen once. The germline CDR1 and CDR2 sequences are SGHRS and YFSETQ. CDR3 length equals 17 residues. The ends were cut back, 1 base at V and 1 base at J, with 14 bases in the middle. As regards this clone: Its target is unknown.

The chain has TRBV5-1 and TRBJ2-2, with a weak D call TRBD2 (5 bases). The sequenced material came from naive CD4+ T cells sorted from blood. Subset denoted: CD45RA+ positively selected. This clonotype was sampled from a man younger than 30 in good health. The CDR3 reads CASSLPLAALNTGELFF. As DNA, the CDR3 is TGCGCCAGCAGCTTGCCCCTAGCAGCCTTGAACACCGGGGAGCTGTTTTTT. The entire variable domain, with the rest obtained from reference TRBV5-1 and TRBJ2-2, is as follows: KAGVTQTPRYLIKTRGQQVTLSCSPISGHRSVSWYQQTPGQGLQFLFEYFSETQRNKGNFPGRFSGRQFSNSRSEMNVSTLELGDSALYLCASSLPLAALNTGELFFGEGSRLTVL.